The 25 T cell receptor beta chains listed next were all sequenced from one sample in a study of T-cell reconstitution after alpha-beta-depleted transplantation in children. Unique molecular identifiers featured in how the TCRbeta library was prepared. MiXCR, applied by TCRdb to the PCR reads, yields one record per CDR3 protein. In the table there are 610,000 or so distinct CDR3 sequences, 25% to 30% of which are singletons. This specimen was PBMCs, taken before TCRalphabeta/CD19-depleted stem cell transplant. These receptors were collected from a boy in the first two years of life with Wiskott-Aldrich syndrome, due to receive a stem cell transplant.

In nucleotides, the CDR3 is TGCGCCAGCAGGCCAGCCTTTAATGAAAAACTGTTTTTT. Protein: CASRPAFNEKLFF. The gene calls are TRBV5-1 and TRBJ1-4, with unresolved D. The CDR3 spans 13 residues. With 5 bases removed from V and 4 bases from J, the gap between germline ends came to 9 bases. Looked up from germline, CDR1 is SGHRS and CDR2 is YFSETQ.

Comment on this clonotype: The junction departs from germline at one end; a sequencing error may be responsible. This sequence joins TRBV2 and TRBJ2-1, with D perhaps TRBD2 (6 bases). Germline loops: CDR1 SNHLY, CDR2 FYNNEI. This CDR3 is built from 11 residues. Here the CDR3 DNA reads TGTGCCAGCAGTGAAGCGGGCGGGATGATCTTC. The encoded protein is CASSEAGGMIF.

The chain has TRBV7-2 and TRBJ2-2; 7 bases fit TRBD2. CDR1 is SGHTA, CDR2 FQGNSA, per germline. The CDR3 sequence is 16 residues long. The ends lost 3 bases at V and 7 bases at J; junction bases unmatched: 11. The CDR3 region is CASSFGRLSVGGELFF. The DNA of the CDR3 is TGTGCCAGCAGCTTCGGGAGGTTAAGTGTCGGCGGGGAGCTGTTTTTT.

At least ten counts were recorded for this clonotype. The chain combines TRBV7-9 with TRBJ1-1, with 11 bases identical to TRBD1. The CDR3 covers 15 residues. V trimming: 4 bases; J trimming: 6 bases; junction bases outside the gene matches: 7. Germline CDR1 and CDR2: SEHNR and FQNEAQ (reference sequence). In DNA, the CDR3 is TGTGCCAGCAGCTCAGGACAGGGGGCAGGCTCTGAAGCTTTCTTT. It is translated as CASSSGQGAGSEAFF. The full variable domain, in which reference TRBV7-9 and TRBJ1-1 provide the parts outside the CDR3, is DTGVSQNPRHKITKRGQNVTFRCDPISEHNRLYWYRQTLGQGPEFLTYFQNEAQLEKSRLLSDRFSAERPKGSFSTLEIQRTEQGDSAMYLCASSSGQGAGSEAFFGQGTRLTVV.

This chain connects TRBV10-3 to TRBJ2-7; D unresolved. CDR1 is ENHRY and CDR2 is SYGVKD in the germline V gene. The V end was cut by 1 base, the J end by 4 bases, with 8 bases between. The CDR3 contains 13 residues. The CDR3 DNA reads as TGTGCCATCAGTGAGTTTGGTGGTTACGAGCAGTACTTC. Amino acid sequence: CAISEFGGYEQYF.

CDR3 in DNA: TGTGCCAGCAGTGAATTTGGCGCGTTACCCCTCCACTTT. This sequence encodes CASSEFGALPLHF. This chain uses TRBV25-1 with TRBJ1-6; D unclear. This CDR3 is 13 amino acids long. V dropped 1 base and J dropped 12 bases, with 10 bases sitting between them. CDR1 is MGHDK, CDR2 SYGVNS, per germline.

This clonotype was picked up a small number of times. The chain joins TRBV28 to TRBJ2-4; tentative D call: TRBD2 (6 bases). The CDR3 length is 16 residues. Germline V CDR1 and CDR2: MDHEN, SYDVKM. The germline V and J ends were trimmed by 2 bases and 2 bases, with 13 bases remaining between them. The CDR3 region is CASSLGSGLSKNIQYF. CDR3 bases: TGTGCCAGCAGTTTAGGGAGCGGGCTATCCAAAAACATTCAGTACTTC.

A few counts support this clonotype. This chain uses TRBV7-3 with TRBJ2-1; 8 bases map to TRBD2. The CDR3 contains 16 residues. Germline CDR1 is SGHTA and CDR2 is FQGTGA. Unmatched junction bases numbered 5, after V lost 3 bases and J lost 1 base. CDR3 loop: CASSLLAGTSYNEQFF. DNA for the CDR3: TGTGCCAGCAGCTTGTTAGCGGGAACGTCCTACAATGAGCAGTTCTTC.

This clonotype was seen only a few times. V is TRBV12-3 or TRBV12-4 and J is TRBJ2-2; D possibly corresponds to TRBD2 (5 bases). The CDR3 runs to 12 residues. The ends were cut back, 7 bases at V and 7 bases at J, with 10 bases in the middle. The CDR3 nucleotides read TGTGCCAGCACCCGGGGATTCGGGGAGCTGTTTTTT. Protein product: CASTRGFGELFF.

This clonotype was detected only a few times. This chain uses TRBV12-3 or TRBV12-4 with TRBJ2-2; 8 bases are a match to TRBD1. Trimming took 0 bases from V and 2 from J; bases not matched to a gene: 8. The CDR3 runs to 18 residues. The CDR3 here is CASSLAFWAGGNTGELFF. The CDR3 DNA reads as TGTGCCAGCAGTTTAGCTTTTTGGGCAGGGGGCAACACCGGGGAGCTGTTTTTT.

The CDR3 DNA reads as TGTGCCAGCAGCTGGCGAGCTAGCGGACAAGAGACCCAGTACTTC. Protein product: CASSWRASGQETQYF. The rearrangement joins TRBV5-4 to TRBJ2-5; 7 nucleotides match TRBD2. This CDR3 is 15 amino acids long. The V gene's germline CDR1 is SGHNT and CDR2 YYREEE (reference sequence). The V segment lost 3 bases and the J segment 2 bases; nucleotides outside the gene matches: 7.

The chain links TRBV2 to TRBJ2-7; TRBD2 is a possible D gene (6 bases). CDR3 length: 14 residues. V dropped 5 bases and J dropped 5 bases, with 16 bases sitting between them. Germline V gives CDR1 SNHLY, CDR2 FYNNEI. The CDR3 DNA sequence: TGTGCCAGCAGTCCGGCGGGACGGTCCCACGAGCAGTACTTC. Translation gives CASSPAGRSHEQYF.

The chain is built from TRBV29-1 and TRBJ1-1, with 7 bases that match TRBD1. This CDR3 is built from 13 residues. Trimming cost V 7 bases and J 0 bases; bases outside gene matches: 5. The germline CDR1 and CDR2 sequences are SQVTM and ANQGSEA. The CDR3 reads CSAGQVMNTEAFF. The CDR3 DNA reads TGCAGCGCAGGACAGGTCATGAACACTGAAGCTTTCTTT.

This rearrangement joins TRBV5-5 to TRBJ1-2; D perhaps matches TRBD1 (6 bases). Between the trimmed V and J ends, which lost 2 bases and 4 bases, there was a span of 15 bases. Germline V gives CDR1 SGHKS, CDR2 YYEKEE (reference sequence). CDR3 length: 15 residues. Written as DNA, the CDR3 is TGTGCCAGCAGCTTCCCGGGGAGGGGGAGCTATGGCTACACCTTC. The encoded protein is CASSFPGRGSYGYTF. Full variable domain (remainder filled in from reference TRBV5-5 and TRBJ1-2): DAGVTQSPTHLIKTRGQQVTLRCSPISGHKSVSWYQQVLGQGPQFIFQYYEKEERGRGNFPDRFSARQFPNYSSELNVNALLLGDSALYLCASSFPGRGSYGYTFGSGTRLTVV.

The chain recombines TRBV5-5 with TRBJ2-2, with D tentatively TRBD1 (7 bases). Germline CDR1 is SGHKS and CDR2 is YYEKEE (reference sequence). This CDR3 contains 13 residues. V was trimmed by 4 bases and J by 5 bases, leaving 9 bases between them. CDR3 bases: TGTGCCAGCAGCGCGGGACAGACCGGGGAGCTGTTTTTT. It translates to CASSAGQTGELFF.

The chain recombines TRBV12-3 or TRBV12-4 with TRBJ2-1; a possible D gene is TRBD2 (7 bases). The germline V and J ends were trimmed by 6 bases and 5 bases, with 14 bases remaining between them. The CDR3 contains 14 residues. CDR3 DNA sequence: TGTGCCAGCAGGGACAGCGGGAATGACAATGAGCAGTTCTTC. It encodes CASRDSGNDNEQFF.

The rearrangement uses TRBV3-1 and TRBJ2-6, with TRBD1 identical over 7 bases. Germline-derived CDR1 and CDR2 are LGHDT and YNNKEL (reference sequence). This CDR3 comprises 17 residues. V was clipped by 7 bases and J by 0 bases; unmatched bases: 9. In DNA, the CDR3 is TGTGCCAGCACCCGACAGGGAAAAAACTCTGGGGCCAACGTCCTGACTTTC. Protein sequence: CASTRQGKNSGANVLTF.

This clonotype came up a few times. An end of the junction does not agree with germline; a read error may underlie this. This sequence joins TRBV11-2 and TRBJ2-3, with 8 bases fitting TRBD2. The CDR3 loop spans 15 amino acids. The germline V gene encodes CDR1 SGHAT and CDR2 FQNNGV. Here the CDR3 reads CASSLSGSSTYTQYF. DNA for the CDR3: TGTGCCAGCAGCCTCAGCGGGAGCTCCACATATACGCAGTATTTT. The entire variable domain, with the rest obtained from reference TRBV11-2 and TRBJ2-3, is as follows: EAGVAQSPRYKIIEKRQSVAFWCNPISGHATLYWYQQILGQGPKLLIQFQNNGVVDDSQLPKDRFSAERLKGVDSTLKIQPAKLEDSAVYLCASSLSGSSTYTQYFGPGTRLTVL.

Only a few counts were recorded for this clonotype. The chain employs TRBV5-1 and TRBJ2-1; no definite D call. CDR3 length equals 17 residues. The V end lost 0 bases, the J end lost 1 base, and 14 bases lay between the germline ends. Germline V gives CDR1 SGHRS, CDR2 YFSETQ. DNA of the CDR3: TGCGCCAGCAGCTTGGAAGCTTTAGGTGTTTCCTACAATGAGCAGTTCTTC. This encodes CASSLEALGVSYNEQFF.

A few counts support this clonotype. This chain uses TRBV6-1 with TRBJ1-5; 9 positions agree with TRBD1. The CDR3 consists of 14 residues. The trim removed 8 bases at V and 8 bases at J, leaving 10 bases unmatched. Germline values: CDR1 MNHNS, CDR2 SASEGT. This CDR3 reads CASEDRGFRKPQHF. In DNA form, the CDR3 reads TGTGCCAGCGAGGACAGGGGATTTCGTAAGCCCCAGCATTTT.

This clonotype turned up a few times. The V call is TRBV20-1, the J call TRBJ1-3; maybe TRBD1 (5 bases). The CDR3 extends over 15 amino acids. Germline V gene sequence: CDR1 DFQATT, CDR2 SNEGSKA (reference sequence). V was trimmed by 2 bases and J by 2 bases, leaving 13 bases between them. This chain's CDR3 is CSARPPGKTGNTIYF. CDR3 nucleotides: TGCAGTGCTAGACCCCCAGGGAAGACTGGAAACACCATATATTTT.

J is TRBJ2-7 and V is TRBV5-6, with 8 bases fitting TRBD1. V lost 4 bases, J lost 6 bases, and 6 bases stayed unmatched. CDR1 is SGHDT, CDR2 YYEEEE, per germline. CDR3 size: 13 residues. As DNA, the CDR3 is TGTGCCAGCAGCACCGCAGGGGGCTCCGAGCAGTACTTC. Translated: CASSTAGGSEQYF.

This rearrangement joins TRBV7-9 to TRBJ2-5; D is perhaps TRBD1 (5 bases). V was cut by 7 bases and J by 1 base, with 13 bases left in between. This CDR3 is built from 14 residues. From germline, CDR1 is SEHNR and CDR2 FQNEAQ (reference sequence). In DNA, the CDR3 is TGTGCCAGCATATCCGACAGCTTCCAAGAGACCCAGTACTTC. Protein product: CASISDSFQETQYF.

The chain joins TRBV5-1 to TRBJ2-1; 10 nucleotides line up with TRBD2. Germline CDR1 is SGHRS and CDR2 is YFSETQ. Losses at the gene ends were 0 bases for V and 7 bases for J; bases not matched to a gene: 13. The CDR3 extends over 18 amino acids. The chain's CDR3 is CASSLAKIAGGVGNEQFF. The CDR3 bases are TGCGCCAGCAGCTTGGCCAAGATAGCGGGAGGTGTTGGAAATGAGCAGTTCTTC.

This clonotype was seen more than once but under ten times. This rearrangement joins TRBV25-1 to TRBJ2-5, with no clear D. Trimming removed 2 bases from V and 2 bases from J, with 15 bases in between. CDR1 and CDR2 (germline): MGHDK, SYGVNS. The CDR3 loop spans 16 amino acids. For the CDR3, the DNA is TGTGCCAGCAGTGAAGGGAAAAGGTCCCTGCAAGAGACCCAGTACTTC. Encoded protein: CASSEGKRSLQETQYF.